Following are 15 T cell receptor beta chains from one sample sequenced in a study of T cells in Graves' hyperthyroidism and ophthalmopathy. Using RNA transcripts as the source, TCR beta CDR3 regions were amplified. The HTBI primer set served for first-round RT-PCR of the TCR CDR3. In TCRdb, the multiplex PCR reads were re-called with MiXCR into one record per CDR3 protein. The sample includes over 500,000 distinct CDR3 sequences, about 45% seen only once; the top ten take about two fifths. Input material: peripheral blood or thyroid tissue (not recorded which). These receptors originate from an adult woman with Graves' disease, either hyperthyroidism or ophthalmopathy (not recorded which).

This chain links TRBV25-1 with TRBJ2-5; D is undetermined. CDR1 is MGHDK and CDR2 is SYGVNS in the germline V gene. Trimming removed 5 bases from V and 1 base from J, with 14 bases in between. CDR3 length: 15 amino acids. The CDR3 loop is CASSRPLGGQETQYF. The CDR3 nucleotides read TGTGCCAGCAGTCGACCGTTGGGCGGCCAAGAGACCCAGTACTTC.

To note about this clonotype: In this CDR3 the conserved last residue, phenylalanine or tryptophan, is missing, so a read error is likely. The DNA is left out, because the CDR3 cannot be placed on it with certainty; the CDR3 is given as TCRdb lists it. This chain links TRBV6-5 with TRBJ2-1; the DNA was not compared with TRBD2, the D call given in the table. The CDR3 extends over 10 residues, inclusive of both ends. Per germline, CDR1 MNHEY and CDR2 SVGAGI. CDR3 amino acids: CASSYSGSSG.

The chain uses TRBV20-1 and TRBJ2-7; D is possibly TRBD1 or TRBD2 (6 bases each). Trimming shortened V by 1 base and J by 8 bases, and 12 bases separated the two germline ends. CDR3 length: 12 amino acids. The germline V gene encodes CDR1 DFQATT and CDR2 SNEGSKA (reference sequence). CDR3 protein: CSARAGGRKQYF. DNA of the CDR3: TGCAGTGCTAGAGCCGGGGGCCGCAAGCAGTACTTC.

This clonotype was recorded at least ten times. The rearrangement joins TRBV2 to TRBJ1-2; D remains ambiguous. Germline CDR1 SNHLY, CDR2 FYNNEI. CDR3 length equals 15 residues. V was shortened by 2 bases and J by 2 bases, with 12 bases between the two germline ends. The CDR3 nucleotides read TGTGCCAGCAGTGAATCGGGCAAAGGGAACTATGGCTACACCTTC. This encodes CASSESGKGNYGYTF.

The J gene is TRBJ1-2, the V gene TRBV29-1; the D is unclear. V was cut by 0 bases and J by 8 bases, with 13 bases left in between. Germline V gene sequence: CDR1 SQVTM, CDR2 ANQGSEA. The CDR3 covers 13 residues. The CDR3 is CSVEDRGSNGYTF. In DNA, the CDR3 is TGCAGCGTTGAAGATCGGGGAAGTAACGGCTACACCTTC.

This clonotype was seen just once. The genes are TRBV29-1 and TRBJ1-1, with no clear D. Germline V lookup: CDR1 SQVTM, CDR2 ANQGSEA. This CDR3 has 13 amino acids. The CDR3 DNA is TGCACCACTTCTGGAGGCGCGAACACTGAAGCTTTCTTT. Its translation: CTTSGGANTEAFF.

In this sample, this clonotype turned up many times. The chain employs TRBV12-3 or TRBV12-4 and TRBJ1-3; TRBD1 might be the D (5 bases). V lost 3 bases to trimming and J lost 3 bases, with 9 bases between them. This CDR3 has 14 amino acids. CDR3 coding DNA: TGTGCCAGCAGTTTCGGTACAGGTGGAAACACCATATATTTT. Encoded protein: CASSFGTGGNTIYF.

This clonotype has a count of ten or more. The chain is built from TRBV5-1 and TRBJ2-5; 9 positions match TRBD1. This CDR3 is 14 amino acids long. V lost 4 bases, J lost 4 bases, and 5 bases stayed unmatched. CDR1 and CDR2 from the germline V gene are SGHRS and YFSETQ. The DNA of the CDR3 is TGCGCCAGCAGCCGGTGGACAGGGGCAGAGACCCAGTACTTC. Protein product: CASSRWTGAETQYF.

This clonotype was observed at least ten times. This rearrangement joins TRBV6-6 to TRBJ2-5; 11 bases are shared with TRBD1. Trimming at V came to 2 bases and at J to 5 bases, leaving 13 bases not matched to a gene. This CDR3 spans 18 amino acids. The germline V gene encodes CDR1 MNHNY and CDR2 SVGAGI (reference sequence). The CDR3 DNA is TGTGCCAGCAGTTACCCCATCTCCGGGACAGGGGGATGGGAGACCCAGTACTTC. The encoded protein is CASSYPISGTGGWETQYF.

The CDR3 reads CASSLGGLDSYEQYF. As DNA, the CDR3 is TGTGCCAGCAGTCTCGGAGGACTAGACTCCTACGAGCAGTACTTC. V gene TRBV6-5 combines with J gene TRBJ2-7; 7 bases align to TRBD2. After removal of 5 bases from V and 0 bases from J, the junction contained 7 bases not matched to a gene. This CDR3 has 15 amino acids. In germline, CDR1 is MNHEY, CDR2 SVGAGI.

This clonotype was recorded a few times. The chain has TRBV11-2 and TRBJ2-7; 7 nucleotides match TRBD1. V was clipped by 2 bases and J by 3 bases; unmatched bases: 10. The germline V gene has CDR1 SGHAT and CDR2 FQNNGV. The CDR3 is made up of 16 amino acids. The CDR3 loop is CASSLRGRGAYYEQYF. CDR3 sequence (DNA): TGTGCCAGCAGCTTAAGGGGGCGCGGAGCTTACTACGAGCAGTACTTC.

The chain carries TRBV20-1 and TRBJ2-5, with D tentatively TRBD1 (5 bases). Germline V gene lookup returns CDR1 DFQATT and CDR2 SNEGSKA (reference sequence). Trimming cost V 5 bases and J 4 bases, with 11 bases left between them. CDR3 size: 12 residues. This CDR3 reads CSAPDTPETQYF. The DNA for the CDR3 is TGCAGTGCTCCGGACACCCCAGAGACCCAGTACTTC.

With respect to this clonotype: This may be a read error, as it is one base from a much larger clone. The chain recombines TRBV10-3 with TRBJ2-5; 8 bases are a match to TRBD2. The V and J ends lost 6 bases and 2 bases, in that order; junction bases with no gene match: 8. The CDR3 loop spans 15 amino acids. CDR1 ENHRY and CDR2 SYGVKD come from the germline V gene. The CDR3 DNA sequence: TGTGCCATCAGGGATCTTGCGGGGGGTCAAGAGACCCAGTACTTC. This sequence encodes CAIRDLAGGQETQYF.

The table lists this clonotype with many counts. This chain joins TRBV7-8 and TRBJ2-6, with 7 bases lining up with TRBD1. The J segment lost 4 bases and the V segment lost 10 bases, leaving 10 bases of the junction unmatched. Germline values: CDR1 SGHVS, CDR2 FQNEAQ. This CDR3 has 15 residues. The DNA of the CDR3 is TGTGCCATGACAGGGAGAAACGCGGGGGCCAACGTCCTGACTTTC. Translated: CAMTGRNAGANVLTF.

A remark on this clonotype: Germline and junction disagree at one end, which may indicate a read error. This sequence joins TRBV5-1 and TRBJ1-3; no definite D call. The germline gives CDR1 SGHRS, CDR2 YFSETQ. The length of the CDR3 is 14 residues. CDR3 residues: CASSRYSSGNTIYF. For the CDR3, the DNA is TGTGCCAGCAGCCGGTACAGCTCTGGAAACACCATATATTTT.